Presented here are 9 T cell receptor beta chains from one specimen sequenced in a study of T cell repertoires in cytomegalovirus infection (dated by TCRdb to about 2019). The instrument was an Illumina HiSeq 1500. In-frame beta chains were kept once TCRdb had trimmed the public reads at Q25 with fastp and called clones with MiXCR. Each CDR3 protein appears once, grouped with its most common genes and DNA. The sample table shows around 130,000 distinct CDR3 sequences, and roughly 8.2% are seen once. The top ten clonotypes cover about 9.5% of the sample. Material: PBMCs. These receptors originate from a human donor in good health (CMV status not recorded). Some clones in this sample may be carry-over from other donors' samples.

This clonotype has at least ten counts. The chain couples TRBV5-6 to TRBJ2-5, with D tentatively TRBD1 (6 bases). V was shortened by 0 bases and J by 5 bases, with 14 bases between the two germline ends. Germline-derived CDR1 and CDR2 are SGHDT and YYEEEE. This CDR3 spans 15 amino acids. The DNA for the CDR3 is TGTGCCAGCAGCTTGGAGTCAGGGGTAAGGGAGACCCAGTACTTC. Its translation is CASSLESGVRETQYF. The whole variable domain, remainder taken from reference TRBV5-6 and TRBJ2-5, is DAGVTQSPTHLIKTRGQQVTLRCSPKSGHDTVSWYQQALGQGPQFIFQYYEEEERQRGNFPDRFSGHQFPNYSSELNVNALLLGDSALYLCASSLESGVRETQYFGPGTRLLVL.

This clonotype was found a few times. V and J are TRBV19 and TRBJ2-3; possible D gene TRBD2, 6 bases. The CDR3 consists of 18 residues. Per germline, CDR1 LNHDA and CDR2 SQIVND (reference sequence). The V end was cut by 7 bases, the J end by 0 bases, with 23 bases between. In DNA, the CDR3 is TGTGCCAGTAACCCGCGTGGTCCCCGGGGGACTAGCACAGATACGCAGTATTTT. This encodes CASNPRGPRGTSTDTQYF. Full variable domain (remainder filled in from reference TRBV19 and TRBJ2-3): DGGITQSPKYLFRKEGQNVTLSCEQNLNHDAMYWYRQDPGQGLRLIYYSQIVNDFQKGDIAEGYSVSREKKESFPLTVTSAQKNPTAFYLCASNPRGPRGTSTDTQYFGPGTRLTVL.

This clonotype was picked up many times. This chain links TRBV12-3 or TRBV12-4 with TRBJ2-1; 12 bases line up with TRBD2. With V trimmed by 6 bases and J by 8 bases, 8 bases remained unmatched. The CDR3 extends over 15 amino acids. This CDR3 is CASRPTSGGLYEQFF. The CDR3 bases are TGTGCCAGCAGGCCGACTAGCGGGGGCTTATATGAGCAGTTCTTC.

This clonotype is categorized as medium-sized. This sequence joins TRBV11-1 and TRBJ1-1, with D unclear. Per the germline V gene, CDR1 is SGHAT and CDR2 is FQDESV (reference sequence). V lost 1 base, J lost 7 bases, and 13 bases lay in between. The CDR3 sequence is 14 residues long. The CDR3 DNA reads as TGTGCCAGCAGCTTAGGGGGTGTGAATGTTGAAGCTTTCTTT. This encodes CASSLGGVNVEAFF.

This clonotype showed up many times. The gene calls are TRBV12-3 or TRBV12-4 and TRBJ2-1; weak D call: TRBD1 (5 bases). Trimming removed 2 bases at V and 4 bases at J, with 9 bases between. The CDR3 is made up of 14 amino acids. CDR3 residues: CASSLSRQYNEQFF. CDR3 nucleotide sequence: TGTGCCAGCAGTTTAAGTAGACAGTACAATGAGCAGTTCTTC.

A note on this clonotype: Given a much more abundant clone one base away, this may be a read error. The chain recombines TRBV28 with TRBJ1-2; 9 nucleotides line up with TRBD1. Germline V gives CDR1 MDHEN, CDR2 SYDVKM. The CDR3 sequence is 15 residues long. V lost 8 bases to trimming and J lost 5 bases; unmatched junction nucleotides: 12. The CDR3, as DNA: TGTGCCAGCCTTAGACAGGGGGTGATTCGGTATGGCTACACCTTC. The encoded protein is CASLRQGVIRYGYTF.

This clonotype was observed many times. The rearrangement links TRBV14 to TRBJ2-3; 8 bases are a match to TRBD1. The V and J ends lost 4 bases and 2 bases, in that order; junction bases with no gene match: 5. The V gene's germline CDR1 is SGHDN and CDR2 FVKESK. This CDR3 spans 15 amino acids. CDR3 nucleotide sequence: TGTGCCAGCAGCCTTCTGGGACAGGCCACAGATACGCAGTATTTT. Its protein product is CASSLLGQATDTQYF.

V and J are TRBV27 and TRBJ1-3; 7 bases agree with TRBD1. The CDR3 spans 15 residues. The J segment lost 2 bases and the V segment lost 3 bases, leaving 4 bases of the junction unmatched. CDR1 is MNHEY and CDR2 is SMNVEV in the germline V gene (reference sequence). CDR3 region: CASSLEGTAGNTIYF. The CDR3 coding sequence is TGTGCCAGCAGTTTGGAGGGGACAGCTGGAAACACCATATATTTT.

In this sample, this clonotype turned up many times. The chain joins TRBV18 to TRBJ2-3; TRBD2 might be the D (6 bases). CDR3 length: 17 amino acids. The ends were cut back, 2 bases at V and 0 bases at J, with 15 bases in the middle. In germline, CDR1 is KGHSH, CDR2 LQKENI. In DNA form, the CDR3 reads TGTGCCAGCTCACCATTGTTCGGGGGAGCCAGCACAGATACGCAGTATTTT. Translation gives CASSPLFGGASTDTQYF.